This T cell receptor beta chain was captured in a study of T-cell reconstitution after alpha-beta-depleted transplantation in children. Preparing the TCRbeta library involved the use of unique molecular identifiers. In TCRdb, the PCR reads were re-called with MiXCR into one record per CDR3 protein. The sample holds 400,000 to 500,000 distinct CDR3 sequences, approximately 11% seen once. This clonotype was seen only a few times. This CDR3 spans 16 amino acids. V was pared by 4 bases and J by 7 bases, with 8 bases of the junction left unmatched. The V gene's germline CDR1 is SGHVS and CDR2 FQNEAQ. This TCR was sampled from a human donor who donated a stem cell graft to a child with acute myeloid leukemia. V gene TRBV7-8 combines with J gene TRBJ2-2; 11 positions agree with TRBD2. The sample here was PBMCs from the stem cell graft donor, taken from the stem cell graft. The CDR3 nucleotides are TGTGCCAGCAGCTCCTACGGACTAGCGGGCGGCGGGGAGCTGTTTTTT. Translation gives CASSSYGLAGGGELFF.